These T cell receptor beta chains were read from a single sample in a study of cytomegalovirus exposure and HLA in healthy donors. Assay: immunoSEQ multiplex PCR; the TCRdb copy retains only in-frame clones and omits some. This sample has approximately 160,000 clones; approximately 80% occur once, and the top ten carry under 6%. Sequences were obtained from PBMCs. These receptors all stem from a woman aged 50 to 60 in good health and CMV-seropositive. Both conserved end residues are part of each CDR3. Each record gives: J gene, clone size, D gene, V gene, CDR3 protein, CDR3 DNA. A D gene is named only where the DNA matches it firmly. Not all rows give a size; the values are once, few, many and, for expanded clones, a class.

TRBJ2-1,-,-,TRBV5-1,CASSLEVRGSSFLSFYNEQFF,TGCGCCAGCAGCTTGGAGGTTAGGGGGTCCTCCTTCTTATCATTCTACAATGAGCAGTTCTTC
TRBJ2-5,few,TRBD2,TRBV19,CASRRTGGGAVETQYF,TGTGCCAGCCGTAGGACTGGCGGGGGGGCCGTGGAGACCCAGTACTTC
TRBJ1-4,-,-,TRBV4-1,CASSQRSIRRAGEKLFF,TGCGCCAGCAGCCAACGCTCCATCAGGCGTGCGGGGGAAAAACTGTTTTTT
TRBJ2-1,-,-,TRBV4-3,CASSQGGAPNYNEQFF,TGCGCCAGCAGCCAAGGCGGGGCCCCCAACTACAATGAGCAGTTCTTC
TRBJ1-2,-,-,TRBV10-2,CPRLYYGYTF,TGCCCCCGACTCTACTATGGCTACACCTTC
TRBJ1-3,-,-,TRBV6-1,CASSVSSGFSGNTIYF,TGTGCCAGCAGTGTTTCCTCAGGGTTCTCTGGAAACACCATATATTTT
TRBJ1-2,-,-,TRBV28,CASSLWGAGYGYTF,TGTGCCAGCAGTTTATGGGGAGCAGGCTATGGCTACACCTTC
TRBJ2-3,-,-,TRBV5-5,CASSSDSTSTDTQYF,TGTGCCAGCAGTTCGGACAGTACTAGCACAGATACGCAGTATTTT
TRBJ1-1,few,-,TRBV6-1,CASSEPGGLSTEAFF,TGTGCCAGCAGTGAACCGGGGGGGTTAAGCACTGAAGCTTTCTTT
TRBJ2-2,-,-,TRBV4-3,CASSPKPPGLQNTGELFF,TGCGCCAGCAGCCCGAAGCCACCGGGACTCCAAAACACCGGGGAGCTGTTTTTT
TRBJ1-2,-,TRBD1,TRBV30,CAFPGTGGAWNGYTF,TGTGCCTTCCCCGGGACAGGGGGCGCATGGAATGGCTACACCTTC
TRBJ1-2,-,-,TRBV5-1,CASSPSGATNYGYTF,TGCGCCAGCAGCCCGAGTGGGGCAACTAACTATGGCTACACCTTC
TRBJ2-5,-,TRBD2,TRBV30,CAWRDSGTSGASRLAQYF,TGTGCCTGGAGGGATAGCGGGACTAGCGGGGCCTCCAGACTAGCCCAGTACTTC
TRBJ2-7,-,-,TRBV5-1,CASSFLGPYEQYF,TGCGCCAGCAGCTTCCTGGGGCCCTACGAGCAGTACTTC
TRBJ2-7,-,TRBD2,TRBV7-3,CASSLNIHERTSGGEPYCEQYF,TGTGCCAGCAGCTTAAATATTCATGAAAGGACTAGCGGGGGAGAGCCCTATTGCGAGCAGTACTTC
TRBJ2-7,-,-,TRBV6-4,CASKSNRNSYEQYF,TGTGCCAGCAAATCTAACAGGAACTCCTACGAGCAGTACTTC
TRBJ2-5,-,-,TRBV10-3,CAISDRVKETQYF,TGTGCCATCAGTGACAGGGTGAAAGAGACCCAGTACTTC
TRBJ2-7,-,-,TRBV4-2,CASSQESREQYF,TGTGCCAGCAGCCAAGAGTCGAGAGAGCAGTACTTC
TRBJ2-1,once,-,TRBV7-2,CASSLSGGTYNEQFF,TGTGCCAGCAGCTTATCCGGAGGGACTTACAATGAGCAGTTCTTC
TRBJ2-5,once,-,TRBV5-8,CASSGIGGETQYF,TGTGCCAGCAGCGGGATAGGGGGAGAGACCCAGTACTTC
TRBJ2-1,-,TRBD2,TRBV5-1,CASSPGTRSTYNEQFF,TGCGCCAGCAGCCCCGGGACTAGAAGTACCTACAATGAGCAGTTCTTC
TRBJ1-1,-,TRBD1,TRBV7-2,CASSPETGRSAFF,TGTGCCAGCAGCCCAGAGACAGGGCGTTCAGCTTTCTTT
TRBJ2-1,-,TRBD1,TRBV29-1,CSVARDSYNEQFF,TGCAGCGTTGCCCGGGACAGCTACAATGAGCAGTTCTTC
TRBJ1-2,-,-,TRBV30,CAWSEELSGYGYTF,TGTGCCTGGAGTGAGGAACTCTCGGGCTATGGCTACACCTTC
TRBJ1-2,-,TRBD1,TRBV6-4,CASRGTGSLGGYTF,TGTGCCAGCCGGGGGACAGGGTCCCTCGGGGGCTACACCTTC
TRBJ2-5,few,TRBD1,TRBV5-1,CASSLGTGLQETQYF,TGCGCCAGCAGCTTAGGGACAGGACTCCAAGAGACCCAGTACTTC
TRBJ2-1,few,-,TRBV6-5,CASSYSGGAAYNEQFF,TGTGCCAGCAGTTACTCGGGGGGGGCCGCCTACAATGAGCAGTTCTTC
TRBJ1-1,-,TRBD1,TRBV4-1,CASSHDHFGTGGSFF,TGCGCCAGCAGCCATGACCATTTTGGGACAGGGGGGTCTTTCTTT
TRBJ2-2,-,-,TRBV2,CASNQGLTGELFF,TGTGCCAGCAACCAGGGACTGACCGGGGAGCTGTTTTTT
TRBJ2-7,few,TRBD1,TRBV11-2,CASSPRTGGWQYF,TGTGCCAGCAGCCCCAGGACAGGGGGCTGGCAGTACTTC
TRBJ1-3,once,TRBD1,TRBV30,CAWWGQGIRSGNTIYF,TGTGCCTGGTGGGGACAGGGAATTCGGTCTGGAAACACCATATATTTT
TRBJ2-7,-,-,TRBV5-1,CASSLGLSEQYF,TGCGCCAGCAGCTTGGGACTAAGCGAGCAGTACTTC
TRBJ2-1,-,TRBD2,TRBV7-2,CASSFSGGGREQFF,TGTGCCAGCAGCTTTAGCGGGGGGGGTAGGGAGCAGTTCTTC
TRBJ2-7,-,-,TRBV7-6,CASSLSGHQSEQYF,TGTGCCAGCAGCCTATCGGGACACCAAAGCGAGCAGTACTTC
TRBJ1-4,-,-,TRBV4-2,CASSPPAGGPTNEKLFF,TGTGCCAGCAGCCCCCCCGCGGGAGGGCCCACTAATGAAAAACTGTTTTTT
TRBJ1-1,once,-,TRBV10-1,CASSEVGDNTEAFF,TGCGCCAGCAGTGAAGTCGGGGATAACACTGAAGCTTTCTTT
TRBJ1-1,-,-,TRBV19,CASSLEGGTEAFF,TGTGCCAGTAGTCTGGAGGGTGGGACTGAAGCTTTCTTT
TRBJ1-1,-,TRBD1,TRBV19,CASSVGQGITEAFF,TGTGCCAGTAGTGTGGGACAGGGAATCACTGAAGCTTTCTTT
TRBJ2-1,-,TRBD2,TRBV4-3,CASSLLTSGGNNEQFF,TGCGCCAGCAGCCTTCTGACTAGCGGGGGGAACAATGAGCAGTTCTTC
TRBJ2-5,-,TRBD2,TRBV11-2,CASSHLLAGVPGETQYF,TGTGCCAGCAGCCACCTTTTGGCGGGGGTCCCTGGGGAGACCCAGTACTTC
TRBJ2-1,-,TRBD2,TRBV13,CASSSAALAGGSYNEQFF,TGTGCCAGCAGCTCGGCAGCTTTAGCGGGGGGTTCCTACAATGAGCAGTTCTTC
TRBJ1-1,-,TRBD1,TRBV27,CASSGTGATEAFF,TGTGCCAGCAGTGGGACAGGGGCCACTGAAGCTTTCTTT
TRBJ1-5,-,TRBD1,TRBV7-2,CASSSGTGGNQPQHF,TGTGCCAGCAGCTCCGGGACAGGGGGCAATCAGCCCCAGCATTTT
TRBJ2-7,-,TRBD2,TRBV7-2,CASSLNTGGRYEQYF,TGTGCCAGCAGCTTAAATACGGGGGGGCGATACGAGCAGTACTTC
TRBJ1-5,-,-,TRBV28,CASSLGQFSNQPQHF,TGTGCCAGCAGTTTAGGGCAGTTTAGCAATCAGCCCCAGCATTTT
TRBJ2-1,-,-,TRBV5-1,CASSPGAPAHNEQFF,TGCGCCAGCAGCCCAGGGGCGCCCGCTCACAATGAGCAGTTCTTC
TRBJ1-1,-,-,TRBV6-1,CASAQGGVNTEAFF,TGTGCCAGCGCGCAGGGAGGCGTGAACACTGAAGCTTTCTTT
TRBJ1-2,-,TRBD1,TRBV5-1,CASSSDRVYGYTF,TGCGCCAGCAGTTCGGACAGGGTGTATGGCTACACCTTC
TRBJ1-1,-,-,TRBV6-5,CASSSANLGGTEAFF,TGTGCCAGCAGTTCTGCAAATCTAGGGGGCACTGAAGCTTTCTTT
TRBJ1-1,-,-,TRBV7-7,CASSLRVYTEAFF,TGTGCTAGCAGCTTACGAGTGTACACTGAAGCTTTCTTT
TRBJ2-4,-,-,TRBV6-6,CASSHQDGSSLPF,TGTGCCAGCAGCCATCAGGATGGATCTAGCTTACCTTTC